This record concerns one TCR beta chain sequence. This specimen belongs to a study of T cell changes during pregnancy in multiple sclerosis. Profiled with immunoSEQ multiplex PCR; TCRdb holds only in-frame clones, not every one. Of 56,000 or so clones in the sample, about nine tenths were seen once. The CDR3 spans 15 residues. The germline V gene encodes CDR1 MNHEY and CDR2 SVGAGI. With 3 bases removed from V and 6 bases from J, the gap between germline ends came to 15 bases. Sample: peripheral blood, taken in the first trimester of pregnancy. The chain uses TRBV6-5 and TRBJ2-1; D is possibly TRBD2 (7 bases). The clonotype comes from a female donor in good health, enrolled as a control in a pregnancy study. CDR3 sequence reads: CASSYGGGAFNEQFF. The CDR3 nucleotides read TGTGCCAGCAGTTATGGTGGGGGGGCGTTCAATGAGCAGTTCTTC.